The 28 T cell receptor beta chains presented below share a single source sample, sequenced in a study of T cells in Graves' hyperthyroidism and ophthalmopathy. Researchers took RNA transcripts and amplified the TCR beta CDR3 regions from them. First-round RT-PCR targeting the TCR CDR3 was performed with the HTBI primer set. TCRdb redid the calling of the multiplex PCR reads with MiXCR, one entry per CDR3 protein. The sample holds 300,000 to 500,000 distinct CDR3 sequences, 14% to 15% seen once. The sample taken for sequencing was blood. These TCRs come from a woman in her 30s with Graves' hyperthyroidism.

This clonotype showed up just a few times. The rearrangement links TRBV6-5 to TRBJ2-5; 9 nucleotides align to TRBD1. The junction had 4 bases not matched to a gene; V was cut back by 4 bases and J by 1 base. Germline CDR1 and CDR2: MNHEY and SVGAGI. The CDR3 sequence is 15 residues long. CDR3 sequence: CASSWTGDAQETQYF. DNA for the CDR3: TGTGCCAGCAGTTGGACAGGGGATGCCCAAGAGACCCAGTACTTC.

The gene calls are TRBV4-1 and TRBJ2-5; TRBD2 matches 9 bases. The CDR3 is made up of 15 amino acids. V shed 4 bases, J shed 4 bases, and the junction held 7 bases outside the gene matches. Germline assignment: CDR1 MGHRA and CDR2 YSYEKL. The DNA of the CDR3 is TGCGCCAGCAGCCCAGCGGGTAGCGGGAGAGAGACCCAGTACTTC. Its translation: CASSPAGSGRETQYF.

This clonotype appeared many times. The genes are TRBV11-2 and TRBJ2-7; the D gene could be TRBD1 or TRBD2 (5 bases each). CDR1 and CDR2 (germline): SGHAT, FQNNGV. The CDR3 contains 14 residues. Trimming stripped 1 base from V and 2 bases from J, with 9 bases between. The CDR3 loop is CASSLAGPPYEQYF. As DNA, the CDR3 is TGTGCCAGCAGCTTAGCGGGACCGCCCTACGAGCAGTACTTC.

The V gene is TRBV14, the J gene TRBJ2-7; D perhaps matches TRBD2 (6 bases). Trimming took 4 bases from V and 2 from J, leaving 12 bases between them. Germline-derived CDR1 and CDR2 are SGHDN and FVKESK. The CDR3 spans 14 residues. The CDR3 is CASSRLGLTYEQYF. DNA of the CDR3: TGTGCCAGCAGCCGCCTGGGACTCACCTACGAGCAGTACTTC.

The rearrangement links TRBV19 to TRBJ2-1, with D possibly being TRBD1 or TRBD2 (5 bases each). V dropped 3 bases and J dropped 0 bases, with 15 bases sitting between them. CDR1 and CDR2 from the germline V gene are LNHDA and SQIVND (reference sequence). The CDR3 is 17 residues long. In nucleotides, the CDR3 is TGTGCCAGTAGTATCAGGACTGGGGGAAGCTCCTACAATGAGCAGTTCTTC. Translated, it gives CASSIRTGGSSYNEQFF.

This clonotype was observed at least ten times. The CDR3 protein is CAISSTGFRYEQYF. CDR3 nucleotides: TGTGCCATCAGCTCGACAGGGTTTAGGTACGAGCAGTACTTC. This chain uses TRBV10-3 with TRBJ2-7, with TRBD1 matching over 7 bases. Germline lookup yields CDR1 ENHRY and CDR2 SYGVKD. The CDR3 sequence is 14 residues long. The J segment lost 4 bases and the V segment lost 6 bases, leaving 9 bases of the junction unmatched.

This clonotype has at least ten counts. This chain links TRBV12-3 or TRBV12-4 with TRBJ2-7; a possible D gene is TRBD1 (5 bases). The CDR3 covers 13 residues. The V end lost 7 bases, the J end lost 0 bases, and 10 bases lay between the germline ends. DNA for the CDR3: TGTGCCAGCACCCCCGACAGCTCCTACGAGCAGTACTTC. Translating it yields CASTPDSSYEQYF.

At least ten counts were recorded for this clonotype. The J gene is TRBJ1-4, the V gene TRBV4-1; D remains unclear. V was pared by 1 base and J by 5 bases, with 11 bases between. CDR1 MGHRA and CDR2 YSYEKL come from the germline V gene. The CDR3 is 15 residues long. CDR3 sequence reads: CASSQGGSSNEKLFF. As DNA, the CDR3 is TGCGCCAGCAGCCAAGGAGGCAGTTCAAATGAAAAACTGTTTTTT.

This clonotype was recorded a few times. The rearrangement joins TRBV7-8 to TRBJ1-1; D remains ambiguous. V was trimmed by 7 bases and J by 5 bases, leaving 8 bases between them. The germline gives CDR1 SGHVS, CDR2 FQNEAQ. This CDR3 spans 11 amino acids. CDR3 DNA: TGTGCCAGCAAGGTGGGGACTGAAGCTTTCTTT. This translates into CASKVGTEAFF.

This clonotype has only a few counts. The V gene is TRBV6-1, the J gene TRBJ2-1; 13 bases line up with TRBD2. V lost 3 bases to trimming and J lost 6 bases; unmatched junction nucleotides: 2. The germline V gene has CDR1 MNHNS and CDR2 SASEGT. The CDR3 extends over 15 amino acids. In DNA form, the CDR3 reads TGTGCCAGCAGTGAGACTAGCGGGAGGCCCAATGAGCAGTTCTTC. Residues: CASSETSGRPNEQFF.

The chain joins TRBV7-8 to TRBJ2-7; TRBD2 matches at 10 bases. Germline V CDR1 and CDR2: SGHVS, FQNEAQ. The CDR3 has 15 amino acids. The J segment lost 5 bases and the V segment lost 2 bases, leaving 6 bases of the junction unmatched. CDR3 sequence: CASSLSSGSPDEQYF. CDR3 nucleotide sequence: TGTGCCAGCAGCTTATCTAGCGGGAGTCCCGACGAGCAGTACTTC. Combining the CDR3 with reference TRBV7-8 and TRBJ2-7 gives the whole variable domain GAGVSQSPRYKVAKRGQDVALRCDPISGHVSLFWYQQALGQGPEFLTYFQNEAQLDKSGLPSDRFFAERPEGSVSTLKIQRTQQEDSAVYLCASSLSSGSPDEQYFGPGTRLTVT.

The J gene is TRBJ1-4, the V gene TRBV2; D unclear. V was clipped by 8 bases and J by 0 bases, with 13 bases between them. Germline V CDR1 and CDR2: SNHLY, FYNNEI. This CDR3 has 15 residues. CDR3 DNA: TGTGCCAGCTCAGCGGGAGGCACAACTAATGAAAAACTGTTTTTT. This codes for CASSAGGTTNEKLFF.

This clonotype was seen a handful of times. The chain combines TRBV5-5 with TRBJ2-7, with TRBD1 identical over 10 bases. The CDR3 totals 15 residues. Germline V gives CDR1 SGHKS, CDR2 YYEKEE (reference sequence). Unmatched junction bases numbered 7, after V lost 4 bases and J lost 3 bases. CDR3: CASSQNRDRGYEQYF. As DNA, the CDR3 is TGTGCCAGCAGCCAAAACCGGGACAGGGGCTACGAGCAGTACTTC.

V and J are TRBV14 and TRBJ2-1; TRBD2 might be the D (5 bases). V dropped 3 bases and J dropped 9 bases, with 12 bases sitting between them. The CDR3 is made up of 13 amino acids. The germline V gene has CDR1 SGHDN and CDR2 FVKESK. CDR3 sequence (DNA): TGTGCCAGCAGCCAGGCCGCCGGAGGTGAGCAGTTCTTC. Encoded protein: CASSQAAGGEQFF.

The rearrangement uses TRBV5-1 and TRBJ2-5; D possibly uses TRBD1 or TRBD2 (5 bases each). This CDR3 has 14 amino acids. Germline V gives CDR1 SGHRS, CDR2 YFSETQ. Deletions cut 0 bases from V and 5 bases from J, with 11 bases between. The CDR3: CASSLGGGYETQYF. As DNA, the CDR3 is TGCGCCAGCAGCTTGGGTGGGGGTTACGAGACCCAGTACTTC.

There are many counts of this clonotype. The chain links TRBV28 to TRBJ2-3; 9 bases are a match to TRBD1. V shed 7 bases, J shed 5 bases, and the junction held 13 bases outside the gene matches. CDR3 length equals 16 residues. From germline, CDR1 is MDHEN and CDR2 SYDVKM. The CDR3, as DNA: TGTGCCAGCAACGACCCCGGGACAGGGACAAGAGATACGCAGTATTTT. Translating gives CASNDPGTGTRDTQYF.

In this sample, this clonotype turned up many times. V and J are TRBV7-2 and TRBJ2-3, with 13 positions matching TRBD2. The CDR3 has 16 residues. The ends lost 4 bases at V and 4 bases at J; junction bases unmatched: 5. Germline V gene lookup returns CDR1 SGHTA and CDR2 FQGNSA. CDR3 loop: CASSYTSGRDADTQYF. DNA of the CDR3: TGTGCCAGCAGCTACACTAGCGGGAGGGACGCAGATACGCAGTATTTT.

V gene TRBV19 combines with J gene TRBJ2-7; D remains ambiguous. The V end was cut by 5 bases, the J end by 3 bases, with 11 bases between. Germline V gene lookup returns CDR1 LNHDA and CDR2 SQIVND (reference sequence). This CDR3 region has 13 residues. The CDR3, as DNA: TGTGCCAGTAGTTCCCTAGGTCGCTACGAGCAGTACTTC. It yields the protein CASSSLGRYEQYF.

At least ten counts were recorded for this clonotype. The chain joins TRBV7-9 to TRBJ2-3; 7 bases align to TRBD1. V lost 2 bases and J lost 0; bases outside the gene matches: 8. This CDR3 is built from 17 residues. Per germline, CDR1 SEHNR and CDR2 FQNEAQ (reference sequence). CDR3 loop: CASSLPRQGASTDTQYF. The CDR3 nucleotides read TGTGCCAGCAGCTTACCTCGACAGGGCGCTAGCACAGATACGCAGTATTTT.

This clonotype was counted ten times or more. This rearrangement joins TRBV18 to TRBJ2-3; TRBD2 aligns across 14 bases. The ends lost 3 bases at V and 3 bases at J; junction bases unmatched: 5. The CDR3 is 17 amino acids. CDR1 and CDR2 (germline): KGHSH, LQKENI. This CDR3 is CASSPRLAGGLTDTQYF. The CDR3, as DNA: TGTGCCAGCTCACCCCGACTAGCGGGAGGGCTTACAGATACGCAGTATTTT.

The rearrangement links TRBV24-1 to TRBJ1-5; perhaps TRBD1 as D (6 bases). CDR1 and CDR2 from the germline V gene are KGHDR and SFDVKD. The CDR3 runs to 16 residues. Trimming pared 2 bases from V and 3 bases from J, leaving 13 bases between. In DNA, the CDR3 is TGTGCCACCAGTGATTCTGCCAGGGGCTCCAATCAGCCCCAGCATTTT. Amino acid sequence: CATSDSARGSNQPQHF.

This clonotype has only a few counts. This chain uses TRBV4-2 with TRBJ2-1; 11 nucleotides align to TRBD2. With V trimmed by 4 bases and J by 7 bases, 9 bases remained unmatched. The germline V gene encodes CDR1 LGHNA and CDR2 YNFKEQ. The CDR3 runs 16 residues. CDR3 region: CASSPDLAGGRNEQFF. CDR3 DNA sequence: TGTGCCAGCAGCCCAGATTTAGCGGGAGGGAGAAATGAGCAGTTCTTC.

V usage is TRBV4-1 and J usage is TRBJ1-5, with no clear D. V dropped 0 bases and J dropped 7 bases, with 10 bases sitting between them. The V gene's germline CDR1 is MGHRA and CDR2 YSYEKL. The CDR3 contains 14 residues. CDR3 DNA: TGCGCCAGCAGCCAAGAAATAGGGCGGCAGCCCCAGCATTTT. Translating gives CASSQEIGRQPQHF.

This clonotype was recorded at least ten times. The V and J genes are TRBV18 and TRBJ1-5; 9 bases are a match to TRBD1. The V and J ends lost 5 bases and 5 bases, in that order; junction bases with no gene match: 4. The CDR3 extends over 14 amino acids. Germline V gene lookup returns CDR1 KGHSH and CDR2 LQKENI. The DNA of the CDR3 is TGTGCCAGCTCAGAACAGGGGGCGGATCAGCCCCAGCATTTT. This encodes CASSEQGADQPQHF.

The chain carries TRBV27 and TRBJ2-2; tentatively, D is TRBD1 (5 bases). The ends were cut back, 4 bases at V and 1 base at J, with 13 bases in the middle. Germline V lookup: CDR1 MNHEY, CDR2 SMNVEV (reference sequence). This CDR3 has 16 amino acids. The CDR3 bases are TGTGCCAGCAGTTCTTGGACACTCCTGAACACCGGGGAGCTGTTTTTT. It is translated as CASSSWTLLNTGELFF.

The chain couples TRBV7-2 to TRBJ2-5; 8 bases agree with TRBD1. The germline gives CDR1 SGHTA, CDR2 FQGNSA. CDR3 length: 13 amino acids. V was pared by 5 bases and J by 3 bases, with 2 bases of the junction left unmatched. CDR3 sequence: CASSTGQEETQYF. The CDR3 DNA is TGTGCCAGCAGCACGGGACAGGAAGAGACCCAGTACTTC.

This clonotype was observed at least ten times. DNA of the CDR3: TGTGCCAGCTCACCGAGGGACAGGGAGAATTCACCCCTCCACTTT. It encodes CASSPRDRENSPLHF. V and J are TRBV18 and TRBJ1-6, with 9 bases lining up with TRBD1. Germline CDR1 KGHSH, CDR2 LQKENI. J gave up 7 bases and V 3 bases, and 4 bases lay outside the gene matches. CDR3 size: 15 residues.

In this sample, this clonotype turned up a few times. The chain uses TRBV30 and TRBJ2-2; 12 bases line up with TRBD2. The germline V gene encodes CDR1 GTSNPN and CDR2 SVGIG (reference sequence). Losses at the gene ends were 0 bases for V and 6 bases for J; bases not matched to a gene: 5. The CDR3 runs 16 residues. CDR3 sequence (DNA): TGTGCCTGGAGTGTCCAACTAGCGGGAGGACCCGGGGAGCTGTTTTTT. This encodes CAWSVQLAGGPGELFF.